This T cell receptor beta chain is drawn from a study of cytomegalovirus exposure and HLA in healthy donors (TCRdb year 2017). The study in broad terms: According to an earlier analysis of around 600 of the donors, 150 million to 200 million T cells yielded 117 million unique TCR beta sequences and approximately 280 Gb of sequence data. An early release that covered several hundred HLA-typed donors contained around 300 gigabases of sequencing data and tens of millions of unique TCR sequences. Of the roughly 400 genotyped donors, approximately 80% fell in the genetic ancestry cluster associated with self-reported Caucasian donors. The aim of the study was to test whether cataloging public T cell receptors could identify signatures of past pathogen exposure. The study profiled the T cell repertoires of 500 to 800 subjects by immunosequencing and related them to cytomegalovirus serostatus. A separate validation cohort of some 130 different subjects was used in addition to the approximately 700-subject first cohort. High-throughput TCR immunosequencing, statistical association of individual TCRs with disease status, and machine learning were combined to predict cytomegalovirus infection status. In a later analysis, previously published TCR beta repertoires from several hundred donors were re-analyzed and high-resolution HLA genotyping was added so that TCR occurrence patterns could be studied. In the later analysis, no new phenotypic data were used to find candidate immune exposures; instead, reliance was placed on TCR beta sequences and their occurrence across donors. To decide whether each TCR beta V gene segment behaved as functional or pseudogenic, an earlier analysis of some 600 of the donors relied on high-throughput TCR beta sequencing. Alongside the repertoire data, information on donor age, sex, ethnicity and CMV serostatus was compiled. In a later genetic analysis, genome-wide SNP genotypes for about 55% of the roughly 700 donors were used, and that subset was treated as a discovery cohort. Every repertoire in the discovery cohort had been generated on one and the same sequencing platform. Class I and class II HLA loci were covered by the typing at four-digit resolution. Typing coverage varied by locus: roughly 629-640 donors for A, B, C, DRB1 and DQB1; approximately 560 for DQA1; about 570 for DPA1; fewer than 480 for DPB1. Four to six DR-DQ haplotypes were handled as single units for association and clustering, since linkage in the cohort was strong. Across 300 to 500 genotyped donors of the cohort, an average of 235,054 unique TCR beta nucleotide sequences per donor were sequenced, and 15% to 20% of those sequences were non-productive.

The cohort comprised some 700 healthy bone marrow donors. At the time of sampling, all cohort members were nominally healthy, though unrecorded immune exposures were likely present. The donor tested CMV seropositive and was one of the 289 seropositive cohort members. Every donor gave a peripheral blood sample, and the peripheral blood mononuclear cells from that sample were used for TCR beta sequencing. Genomic DNA was extracted from the blood cell samples with the Qiagen DNeasy Blood Extraction Kit. The CDR1 and CDR2 encoded by the germline V gene (reference sequence) are WNHNN and SYGVQD. Germline trimming amounts to 2 bases on V and 2 bases on J, with 7 as the count of junction bases outside the gene matches. From its cysteine to its phenylalanine, the CDR3 spans 16 amino acids. Solely the CDR3 DNA is kept, with 48 bases framed from the first base. Notes on this clone: This clone's antigen is unknown. No base-level quality is on record; no much larger clone is a single base apart.

Libraries were built with the immunoSEQ multiplex PCR assay. The multiplex PCR relied on a mix of 60 forward primers for TCR Vbeta segments and 13 reverse primers for TCR Jbeta segments. The CDR3 region of rearranged TCR beta genes was amplified from genomic DNA by a multiplex PCR assay. Amplified TCR beta libraries were sequenced as 87-base-pair reads on the Illumina HiSeq System. The paper's processing steps were these. In a later analysis, roughly 80 million unique TCR beta chains were counted across the roughly 610 repertoires, and roughly 11 million of these chains were shared by at least two donors. Raw reads were error-corrected and collapsed into unique sequences by a nearest-neighbor algorithm in which closely related sequences were merged to remove PCR and sequencing errors. V, D and J gene segments were assigned by aligning CDR3 sequences to IMGT reference sequences. For a sequence to be retained, at least a six-nucleotide match to both a V gene segment and a J gene segment was required. Rearrangements were classified as productive when the CDR3 lacked stop codons and remained in frame with V and J, and all other rearrangements were classified as non-productive. Following IMGT convention, CDR3 was defined as the stretch from the second conserved V-encoded cysteine up to the conserved J-encoded phenylalanine. The earlier analysis of a few hundred of the donors excluded sequences that lacked an unambiguous match to a single V gene segment. In an earlier analysis of roughly 600 of the donors, a V segment was called functional when productive rearrangements were above 56.7%, and segregating when the standard deviation between donors exceeded 5%. A statistical classification framework was built to diagnose cytomegalovirus status from the catalog of TCR beta chain sequences. In a later analysis, TCR nucleotide sequences were compared against IMGT/GENE-DB human TR gene sequences so that V and J genes could be assigned. A later analysis assigned CDR3 sequences and most-parsimonious VDJ recombination scenarios with the TCRdist pipeline. In a later analysis, each TCR beta chain was defined by its CDR3 amino acid sequence together with its V-gene family, and reads lacking a unique V-gene family were excluded. In a later analysis, 450 to 600 highly shared, low-generation-probability nucleotide sequences were removed to address suspected cross-contamination and a sequencing artifact. In a later analysis, a clonal expansion index for each public chain was calculated from normalized within-repertoire ranks of inferred template counts. In a later analysis, generation probabilities were computed using a VDJ recombination model fitted to out-of-frame rearrangements, and the results were checked against IGoR. In a later analysis, TCR-TCR, TCR-HLA and TCR-CMV co-occurrence was scored with hypergeometric tests, and a repertoire-size bias correction was applied to TCR pairs. A later analysis estimated false discovery rates by permuting HLA or CMV assignments 20 times. In a later analysis, co-occurring TCRs were grouped with DBSCAN, and TCRdist sequence similarity was added when clustering was performed within HLA-allele-positive subsets. Co-occurrence clustering excluded repertoires with fewer than 30,000 or more than 120,000 public chains, plus five with anomalous nucleotide sharing. Held by TCRdb, this immuneACCESS table contains in-frame sequences only and omits some clones. Under half of the omission traces to an unresolved V gene where checked; the cause of the rest is unknown. That table supplies the V and J calls and clone size; D and trimming were determined from the DNA. For this sample there are around 150,000 clones; around 80% appear just once. 1.4% of the sample goes to the ten largest clones.

On the study overall, not on this receptor specifically: The study listed 150 to 200 TCR beta chains as associated with cytomegalovirus. In a later analysis, HLA-associated TCR beta chains showed more clonal expansion and lower generation probabilities than non-associated chains that were equally common. Roughly uniform sequencing depth across donors was assumed in presence/absence analyses, although this assumption may not hold. Because HLA typing was unavailable for some donors at each locus, only the typed subset was used in association tests. In a later genetic analysis, fewer N-insertions in productive TCRs were reported among donors in an Asian-associated ancestry cluster than the roughly 700-donor mean. A few of the identified cytomegalovirus-associated TCR beta chains were confirmed in vitro to be specific for cytomegalovirus antigens. Only TCR beta chains were sequenced in this cohort, and the absence of alpha or paired-chain data limited detectable features. CMV serostatus was the only immune exposure information available for the cohort. The sequencing pipeline was judged likely to have produced a cluster of highly shared sequence variants as a technical artifact. When HLA alleles, especially DR and DQ, strongly co-occurred, attributing TCR associations to individual alleles was difficult. Several of the top co-occurrence clusters appeared to be linked to parvovirus B19, influenza, CMV and Epstein-Barr virus, according to a later analysis. In both the original and validation cohorts, the classifier was reported to diagnose cytomegalovirus status with high specificity and sensitivity. Some IMGT-functional V segments, including TRBV6-2 and TRBV6-3, could not be distinguished by the 87-base-pair reads and were therefore excluded. In an earlier analysis of about 550 of the donors, most TCR beta V segments were observed in productive rearrangements about 90% or about 30% of the time, broadly matching IMGT annotations. A later analysis found that TCR association rates varied across HLA loci, with DRB1 alleles showing the most associated TCRs and HLA-C alleles the fewest. Correlated functional status among segregating V segments might reflect linkage disequilibrium, but an unknown experimental factor could not be ruled out. According to the authors, the approach could potentially be generalized to other disease states and immunological phenotypes. An association between a missense DCLRE1C variant and V-gene and J-gene trimming of TCR beta chains was found in a later genetic analysis and replicated in an independent cohort. A later analysis found that most CMV-associated TCR beta chains appeared HLA-restricted, with HLA associations seemingly driven largely by CMV exposure. A further reported finding was that TCR beta sequences accurately predicted the HLA-A and HLA-B alleles for most subjects in the first cohort. Most TCR sequences were observed very rarely across donors, whereas some public TCRs were present in many individuals. Approximately 16 rarely observed V segments, including chromosome 9 orphons, were excluded from the earlier analysis of almost 600 of the donors because counts were too low. In a later analysis, 15,000 to 20,000 TCR beta sequences were associated with specific HLA alleles at a false discovery rate of 0.05.

Specimen: PBMCs. Recombination joined TRBV10-1 with TRBJ2-3; 7 bases in the middle match TRBD2. The clonotype comes from a man aged 30 to 45 in good health and CMV-seropositive. The base sequence is TGCGCCAGCAGTGAGGACCAGCGGGGCCTCACAGATACGCAGTATTTT. The translation is CASSEDQRGLTDTQYF.